Listed below are T cell receptor beta chains from one sample, sequenced in a study of CD8 T cells in ankylosing spondylitis. Via MiXCR, TCRdb re-called the 5' RACE reads, giving one row per CDR3 protein. The data show hundreds of thousands of distinct CDR3 sequences, around 26% seen once. The specimen sequenced was blood, either unsorted or a sorted T cell fraction (not recorded which). The receptors derive from a male donor with ankylosing spondylitis. Both conserved end residues are part of each CDR3. Not all rows give a size; the values are once, few, many and, for expanded clones, a class.

J: TRBJ2-5; V: TRBV5-1; size: -; CDR3: CASSIRRDGRETQYF
J: TRBJ2-3; V: TRBV5-1; size: -; CDR3: CASNSGGGGTDTQYF
J: TRBJ1-5; V: TRBV24-1; size: -; CDR3: CATSEVGNQPQHF
J: TRBJ2-2; V: TRBV5-1; size: many; CDR3: CASSVLGEYTGELFF
J: TRBJ2-4; V: TRBV7-2; size: -; CDR3: CASSTRKNIQYF
J: TRBJ1-5; V: TRBV7-9; size: -; CDR3: CASSLFLGTGGNQPQHF
J: TRBJ2-7; V: TRBV18; size: few; CDR3: CASSLQVAYEQYF
J: TRBJ1-5; V: TRBV5-1; size: many; CDR3: CASSLAPQGNQPQHF
J: TRBJ1-6; V: TRBV5-1; size: -; CDR3: CASSLLDRGQVDSPLHF
J: TRBJ1-2; V: TRBV4-1; size: few; CDR3: CASSLRTGMNYGYTF
J: TRBJ1-3; V: TRBV12-3/TRBV12-4; size: many; CDR3: CASSSTVGSGNTIYF
J: TRBJ2-2; V: TRBV5-1; size: -; CDR3: CASRASGHTGELFF
J: TRBJ2-1; V: TRBV5-1; size: -; CDR3: CASSSVRDSGFPRLSF
J: TRBJ2-5; V: TRBV7-2; size: -; CDR3: CASSLYPQETQYF
J: TRBJ2-3; V: TRBV5-1; size: -; CDR3: CASSSTGTGSDTQYF
J: TRBJ2-1; V: TRBV4-1; size: -; CDR3: CASSQDGWLAGGSVF
J: TRBJ2-5; V: TRBV3-1; size: -; CDR3: CASSLYSQETQYF
J: TRBJ2-2; V: TRBV15; size: -; CDR3: CATSWTGTSGNTGELFF
J: TRBJ1-1; V: TRBV6-5; size: many; CDR3: CASSYVDFGGLGEAFF
J: TRBJ1-2; V: TRBV3-1; size: -; CDR3: CASSQEVSGPGYTF
J: TRBJ2-1; V: TRBV7-8; size: few; CDR3: CASSSPAGVQFF
J: TRBJ2-2; V: TRBV5-1; size: many; CDR3: CASSLGQPTGELFF
J: TRBJ2-7; V: TRBV7-2; size: -; CDR3: CASSLGGVPSYEQYF
J: TRBJ1-5; V: TRBV15; size: few; CDR3: CATSRPAQPQHF
J: TRBJ2-7; V: TRBV2; size: once; CDR3: CVSSEIPQGGNEQYF
J: TRBJ2-1; V: TRBV2; size: -; CDR3: CASSDFGGLAGDEQFF
J: TRBJ1-1; V: TRBV7-9; size: few; CDR3: CASSHYQGEAFF
J: TRBJ2-5; V: TRBV11-3; size: -; CDR3: CASSPDVAGQETQYF
J: TRBJ1-5; V: TRBV5-1; size: few; CDR3: CASSLEENQPQHF